Below are 21 T cell receptor beta chains sequenced from a single sample in a study of T cell repertoires in cytomegalovirus infection. TCRdb re-derived calls from the reads in MiXCR, one entry per CDR3 protein. The sample lists over 45,000 distinct CDR3 sequences; roughly 22% were seen once. These TCRs are of unknown antigen specificity. Sample: CD8+ T cells from cultured PBMCs, taken from culture after CMV antigen stimulation. Source of these receptors: a human donor in good health (CMV status not recorded). Some clones in this sample may be carry-over from other donors' samples.

This clonotype was seen at least ten times. This chain joins TRBV7-2 and TRBJ2-2, with a weak D call TRBD1 (6 bases). Germline lookup yields CDR1 SGHTA and CDR2 FQGNSA. V dropped 2 bases and J dropped 4 bases, with 14 bases sitting between them. This CDR3 contains 16 residues. The CDR3 reads CASSLSPQGLTGELFF. The CDR3 coding sequence is TGTGCCAGCAGCTTAAGCCCACAGGGTCTCACCGGGGAGCTGTTTTTT.

The chain joins TRBV6-2 or TRBV6-3 to TRBJ1-3, with D possibly being TRBD1 (6 bases). Trimming took 0 bases from V and 8 from J, leaving 14 bases between them. The length of the CDR3 is 15 residues. Germline V gene sequence: CDR1 MNHEY, CDR2 SVGEGT. CDR3: CASSYSGGQGHTIYF. The DNA for the CDR3 is TGTGCCAGCAGTTACTCGGGGGGCCAGGGTCACACCATATATTTT.

The rearrangement uses TRBV11-2 and TRBJ2-7; 9 bases are shared with TRBD1. V lost 9 bases to trimming and J lost 0 bases; unmatched junction nucleotides: 15. Germline V lookup: CDR1 SGHAT, CDR2 FQNNGV. The CDR3 contains 17 residues. This CDR3 reads CARESDRGYVSSYEQYF. CDR3 DNA sequence: TGTGCCAGAGAATCGGACAGGGGCTACGTAAGCTCCTACGAGCAGTACTTC.

This sequence joins TRBV7-2 and TRBJ2-3; 8 bases align to TRBD2. After removal of 2 bases from V and 5 bases from J, the junction contained 9 bases not matched to a gene. The CDR3 runs 16 residues. CDR1 and CDR2 from the germline V gene are SGHTA and FQGNSA. CDR3 coding DNA: TGTGCCAGCAGCTTATATTCGGGAGGGCCGGAAGATACGCAGTATTTT. It yields the protein CASSLYSGGPEDTQYF.

V and J are TRBV4-1 and TRBJ2-5, with 7 bases matching TRBD1. The CDR3 runs 14 residues. The germline V gene has CDR1 MGHRA and CDR2 YSYEKL. V was pared by 0 bases and J by 3 bases, with 1 base of the junction left unmatched. The CDR3: CASSQEGQKETQYF. The CDR3 DNA sequence: TGCGCCAGCAGCCAAGAGGGACAGAAAGAGACCCAGTACTTC.

This clonotype was seen a few times. The chain employs TRBV29-1 and TRBJ2-5; D is unclear. Germline lookup yields CDR1 SQVTM and CDR2 ANQGSEA. The CDR3 runs to 15 residues. V lost 0 bases and J 2 bases, leaving 13 bases between the germline ends. The chain's CDR3 is CSVEDLAAIQETQYF. In DNA form, the CDR3 reads TGCAGCGTTGAAGATCTGGCAGCAATTCAAGAGACCCAGTACTTC.

The chain has TRBV7-2 and TRBJ1-2, with 10 bases fitting TRBD1. Trimming took 0 bases from V and 6 from J; bases not matched to a gene: 10. The CDR3 contains 17 residues. Germline V CDR1 and CDR2: SGHTA, FQGNSA. The CDR3 DNA reads as TGTGCCAGCAGCTTAGCTGCCGACAGGGGGCGTATACATGGCTACACCTTC. Protein product: CASSLAADRGRIHGYTF. The whole variable domain, remainder taken from reference TRBV7-2 and TRBJ1-2, is GAGVSQSPSNKVTEKGKDVELRCDPISGHTALYWYRQSLGQGLEFLIYFQGNSAPDKSGLPSDRFSAERTGGSVSTLTIQRTQQEDSAVYLCASSLAADRGRIHGYTFGSGTRLTVV.

This clonotype was detected only a few times. V usage is TRBV7-2 and J usage is TRBJ2-1, with 7 bases that match TRBD1. The CDR3 contains 16 residues. Per germline, CDR1 SGHTA and CDR2 FQGNSA. Trimming took 0 bases from V and 7 from J; bases not matched to a gene: 9. As DNA, the CDR3 is TGTGCCAGCAGCTTAGCGTGGAGGCAGGGGGTAAATGAGCAGTTCTTC. Protein product: CASSLAWRQGVNEQFF.

This clonotype was counted between two and nine times. The chain is built from TRBV7-2 and TRBJ1-1; D not resolved. Trimming removed 0 bases from V and 3 bases from J, with 11 bases in between. The CDR3 is made up of 15 amino acids. Germline CDR1 SGHTA, CDR2 FQGNSA. CDR3 sequence (DNA): TGTGCCAGCAGCTTAGCGCTTGGGGTATACACTGAAGCTTTCTTT. It is translated as CASSLALGVYTEAFF.

This clonotype showed up just once. The junction does not match germline at one end; this may be a read error. The genes are TRBV2 and TRBJ2-4, with 7 bases aligning to TRBD1. CDR1 SNHLY and CDR2 FYNNEI come from the germline V gene. The CDR3 runs to 13 residues. The CDR3 loop reads CASSGQGKNSQYF. The CDR3 region has the DNA TGTGCCAGCAGTGGACAGGGAAAAAACAGTCAGTACTTC.

V and J are TRBV7-2 and TRBJ2-7; 11 bases line up with TRBD2. Germline CDR1 and CDR2: SGHTA and FQGNSA. Trimming removed 1 base from V and 7 bases from J; junction bases left unmatched: 12. The CDR3 length is 17 residues. The CDR3 region has the DNA TGTGCCAGCAGCTTAGTGACGGGTAGCGGGGGGGCGAGGGAGCAGTACTTC. Translating it yields CASSLVTGSGGAREQYF.

This clonotype was found a few times. The genes are TRBV19 and TRBJ1-5, with TRBD1 matching over 8 bases. The V and J ends lost 5 bases and 7 bases, in that order; junction bases with no gene match: 7. Germline lookup yields CDR1 LNHDA and CDR2 SQIVND (reference sequence). CDR3 length equals 14 residues. CDR3: CASSLRQGTQPQHF. CDR3 in DNA: TGTGCCAGTAGTCTCCGACAGGGGACACAGCCCCAGCATTTT. Using reference TRBV19 and TRBJ1-5 for the parts outside the CDR3, the full variable domain is DGGITQSPKYLFRKEGQNVTLSCEQNLNHDAMYWYRQDPGQGLRLIYYSQIVNDFQKGDIAEGYSVSREKKESFPLTVTSAQKNPTAFYLCASSLRQGTQPQHFGDGTRLSIL.

V gene TRBV7-6 combines with J gene TRBJ2-1, with a weak D call TRBD2 (6 bases). Germline V gene lookup returns CDR1 SGHVS and CDR2 FNYEAQ. Trimming removed 5 bases from V and 5 bases from J, with 10 bases in between. The CDR3 totals 13 residues. As DNA, the CDR3 is TGTGCCAGCAGCCCCGGGGGAGACAATGAGCAGTTCTTC. It codes for CASSPGGDNEQFF.

V and J are TRBV12-3 or TRBV12-4 and TRBJ1-4, with D maybe TRBD1 (5 bases). Trimming took off 6 bases at V and 3 bases at J, with 14 bases between the two ends. There are 15 residues in the CDR3. The chain's CDR3 is CASSRVGGSNEKLFF. The CDR3 region has the DNA TGTGCCAGCAGCCGCGTGGGGGGATCTAATGAAAAACTGTTTTTT.

The chain combines TRBV4-3 with TRBJ1-4; D remains ambiguous. The CDR3 length is 15 residues. V lost 3 bases, J lost 6 bases, and 14 bases lay in between. CDR1 and CDR2 (germline): LGHNA, YSLEER. CDR3 amino acids: CASSQTNGRDEKLFF. Here the CDR3 DNA reads TGCGCCAGCAGCCAGACCAACGGCCGAGATGAAAAACTGTTTTTT.

This chain uses TRBV28 with TRBJ2-1; D unclear. Germline V lookup: CDR1 MDHEN, CDR2 SYDVKM. The CDR3 is made up of 14 amino acids. V shed 7 bases and J shed 4 bases, with 14 bases lying between them. This CDR3 reads CASTGDFIYNEQFF. The CDR3 DNA reads TGTGCCAGCACAGGAGACTTTATTTACAATGAGCAGTTCTTC.

This clonotype was seen only a few times. The CDR3, as DNA: TGTGCCACCATGGACAGACCGAGCAATCAGCCCCAGCATTTT. This sequence encodes CATMDRPSNQPQHF. The rearrangement uses TRBV19 and TRBJ1-5, with D perhaps matching TRBD1 (6 bases). The length of the CDR3 is 14 residues. Trimming shortened V by 10 bases and J by 1 base, and 14 bases separated the two germline ends. Germline lookup yields CDR1 LNHDA and CDR2 SQIVND (reference sequence).

The V and J genes are TRBV11-2 and TRBJ2-2, with D unclear. Trimming pared 5 bases from V and 5 bases from J, leaving 6 bases between. Looked up from germline, CDR1 is SGHAT and CDR2 is FQNNGV. This CDR3 region has 12 residues. The CDR3 bases are TGTGCCAGCAGCCTACAAACCGGGGAGCTGTTTTTT. Translation gives CASSLQTGELFF.

The sample holds a few counts of this clonotype. The chain uses TRBV27 and TRBJ1-2; D ambiguous. The CDR3 is 15 residues long. Trimming removed 0 bases from V and 6 bases from J, with 14 bases in between. Germline CDR1 is MNHEY and CDR2 is SMNVEV (reference sequence). CDR3 amino acids: CASSLSPPRVHGYTF. As DNA, the CDR3 is TGTGCCAGCAGTTTATCCCCGCCAAGGGTCCATGGCTACACCTTC.

This chain uses TRBV7-2 with TRBJ1-5; the D is unclear. The CDR3 is made up of 15 amino acids. V was cut by 1 base and J by 1 base, with 8 bases left in between. In germline, CDR1 is SGHTA, CDR2 FQGNSA. The CDR3 coding sequence is TGTGCCAGCAGCTTAGAAGGTTCAAGCAATCAGCCCCAGCATTTT. Protein: CASSLEGSSNQPQHF.

This clonotype occurred a few times. This chain uses TRBV25-1 with TRBJ2-3; no clear D gene. CDR1 is MGHDK and CDR2 is SYGVNS in the germline V gene. The CDR3 has 11 residues. The V end was cut by 3 bases, the J end by 10 bases, with 8 bases between. CDR3 DNA sequence: TGTGCCAGCAGTGAGGGCTATTCGCAGTATTTT. Its protein is CASSEGYSQYF.